This TCR beta chain was recorded in a study of identical twins. The germline V and J ends were trimmed by 3 bases and 0 bases, with 11 bases remaining between them. Germline loops: CDR1 DFQATT, CDR2 SNEGSKA (reference sequence). The CDR3 has 15 residues. TCRdb recomputed calls from the 5' RACE reads with MiXCR, one row per CDR3 protein. This sample has approximately 530,000 distinct CDR3 sequences, with about 20% found just once. This sample was also put to use in a study of yellow fever vaccine responses in identical twins.

The sample consisted of CD4+ T cells sorted from blood. The chain has TRBV20-1 and TRBJ2-2, with TRBD1 as a possible D gene (6 bases). The sequence was collected from a woman aged 18-35 years in good health. The CDR3 region is CSASGGLANTGELFF. The CDR3 DNA reads TGCAGTGCTAGTGGGGGCCTCGCGAACACCGGGGAGCTGTTTTTT.